The T cell receptor beta chain described here comes from a study of spatial heterogeneity in lung cancer. The wider study: Alpha-chain detections were consistently fewer than beta-chain detections among the sequences. In raw reads, more than 8.5 appearances on average were recorded for each unique TCR and UMI combination.

TCRdb re-called the 5' RACE reads through MiXCR, storing one row per CDR3 protein. The data contain about 86,000 distinct CDR3 sequences, roughly 12% of them singletons. The time point is: sample taken at primary tumor resection. In each case, whole RNA from tumor, nontumor lung or frozen PBMC was sequenced unsorted. Around 68 TRACERx patients with early, untreated non-small cell lung cancer donated samples. The clonotype was recovered from a male donor with early-stage non-small cell lung cancer. Sequences were derived from PBMCs, sampled at surgery.

The CDR3 sequence is CASNRGTSGAQEQFF. CDR3 bases: TGTGCCAGTAACCGAGGGACTAGCGGGGCCCAAGAGCAGTTCTTC. The chain recombines TRBV19 with TRBJ2-1; the match to TRBD2 covers 13 bases. The CDR3 consists of 15 residues. V trimming: 7 bases; J trimming: 10 bases; junction bases outside the gene matches: 10. CDR1 and CDR2 from the germline V gene are LNHDA and SQIVND (reference sequence). Together with reference TRBV19 and TRBJ2-1, the CDR3 gives the full variable domain: DGGITQSPKYLFRKEGQNVTLSCEQNLNHDAMYWYRQDPGQGLRLIYYSQIVNDFQKGDIAEGYSVSREKKESFPLTVTSAQKNPTAFYLCASNRGTSGAQEQFFGPGTRLTVL.